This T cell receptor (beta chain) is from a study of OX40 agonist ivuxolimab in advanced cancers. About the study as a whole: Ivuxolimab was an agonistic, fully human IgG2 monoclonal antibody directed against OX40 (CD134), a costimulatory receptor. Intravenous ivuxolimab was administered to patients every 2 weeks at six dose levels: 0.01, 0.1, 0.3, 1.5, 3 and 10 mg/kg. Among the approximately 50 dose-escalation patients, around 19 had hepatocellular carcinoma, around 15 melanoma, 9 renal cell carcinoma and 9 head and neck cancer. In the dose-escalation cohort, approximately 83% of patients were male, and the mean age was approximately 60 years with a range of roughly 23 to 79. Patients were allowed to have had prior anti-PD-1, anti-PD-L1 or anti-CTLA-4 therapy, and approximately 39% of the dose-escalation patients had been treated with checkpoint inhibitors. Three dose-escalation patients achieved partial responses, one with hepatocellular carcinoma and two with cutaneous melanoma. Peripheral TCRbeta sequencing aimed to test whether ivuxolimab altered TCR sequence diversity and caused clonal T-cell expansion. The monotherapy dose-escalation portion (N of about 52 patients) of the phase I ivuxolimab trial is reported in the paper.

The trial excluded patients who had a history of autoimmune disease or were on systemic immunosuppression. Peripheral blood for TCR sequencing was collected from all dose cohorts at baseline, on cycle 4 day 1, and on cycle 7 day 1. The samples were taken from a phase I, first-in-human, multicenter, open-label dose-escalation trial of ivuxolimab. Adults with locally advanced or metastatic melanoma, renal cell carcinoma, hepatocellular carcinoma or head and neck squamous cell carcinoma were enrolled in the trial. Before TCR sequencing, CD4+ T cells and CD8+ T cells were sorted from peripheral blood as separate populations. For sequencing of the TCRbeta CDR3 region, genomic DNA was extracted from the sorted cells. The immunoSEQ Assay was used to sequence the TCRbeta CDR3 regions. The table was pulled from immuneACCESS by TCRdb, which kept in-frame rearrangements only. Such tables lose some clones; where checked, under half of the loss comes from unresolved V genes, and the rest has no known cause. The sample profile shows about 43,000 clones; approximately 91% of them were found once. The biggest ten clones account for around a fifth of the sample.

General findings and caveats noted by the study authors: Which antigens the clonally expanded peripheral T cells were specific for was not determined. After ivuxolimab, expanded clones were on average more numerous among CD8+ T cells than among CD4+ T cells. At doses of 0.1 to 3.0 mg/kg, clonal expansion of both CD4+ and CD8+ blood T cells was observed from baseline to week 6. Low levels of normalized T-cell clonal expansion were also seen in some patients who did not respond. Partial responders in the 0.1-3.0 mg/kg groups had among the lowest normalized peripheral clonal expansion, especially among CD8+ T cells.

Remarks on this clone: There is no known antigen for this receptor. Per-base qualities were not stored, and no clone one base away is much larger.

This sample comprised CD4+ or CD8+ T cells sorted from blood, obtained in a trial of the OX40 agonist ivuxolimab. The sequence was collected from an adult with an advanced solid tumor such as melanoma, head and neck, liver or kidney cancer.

This receptor carries the CDR3 CASSAKRQGTSTDTQYF. The DNA sequence follows: TGTGCCAGCAGCGCCAAACGACAGGGGACTAGCACAGATACGCAGTATTTT. The chain is assembled from TRBV7-9 and TRBJ2-3, and 8 junction bases match TRBD1. Clipping removes 5 bases from V and 0 bases from J, with 10 as the unmatched junction base count. The CDR3 numbers 17 residues from cysteine through phenylalanine. The entry retains the CDR3 DNA only, 51 bases that are in frame from base 1. Based on the germline V gene (reference sequence), the CDR1 and CDR2 sequences are SEHNR and FQNEAQ. The CDR3 plus the reference TRBV7-9 and TRBJ2-3 genes for the other parts give the full variable domain: DTGVSQNPRHKITKRGQNVTFRCDPISEHNRLYWYRQTLGQGPEFLTYFQNEAQLEKSRLLSDRFSAERPKGSFSTLEIQRTEQGDSAMYLCASSAKRQGTSTDTQYFGPGTRLTVL.